This passage covers 15 T cell receptor beta chains from one sample sequenced in a study of T cells of healthy individuals. Each CDR3 protein gets one entry after TCRdb re-called the 5' RACE reads with MiXCR. In the table there are about 82,000 distinct CDR3 sequences, about 5.5% of which are singletons. The source of these receptors is a female donor in good health.

The chain couples TRBV11-1 to TRBJ1-1, with 9 nucleotides matching TRBD1. The CDR3 is 15 residues long. The ends lost 4 bases at V and 5 bases at J; junction bases unmatched: 8. Germline lookup yields CDR1 SGHAT and CDR2 FQDESV (reference sequence). Here the CDR3 DNA reads TGTGCCAGCAGCTATACCGACGGACAGGGGACTGAAGCTTTCTTT. Encoded protein: CASSYTDGQGTEAFF.

This clonotype was seen ten or more times. The rearrangement uses TRBV6-2 or TRBV6-3 and TRBJ1-4; the D is unclear. This CDR3 spans 11 amino acids. Germline assignment: CDR1 MNHEY and CDR2 SVGEGT. V was cut by 6 bases and J by 7 bases, with 6 bases left in between. In DNA, the CDR3 is TGTGCCAGCAGCTCCTTTGAAAAACTGTTTTTT. This sequence encodes CASSSFEKLFF.

This chain connects TRBV7-3 to TRBJ1-1; 7 bases map to TRBD1. The CDR3 runs 15 residues. Germline V gene lookup returns CDR1 SGHTA and CDR2 FQGTGA. With 5 bases clipped from V and 11 bases from J, the junction kept 17 bases outside the gene matches. In DNA form, the CDR3 reads TGTGCCAGCAGCGGAGGGACAGCCCCTAACAAGCGGGCTTTCTTT. It specifies CASSGGTAPNKRAFF.

This chain joins TRBV5-1 and TRBJ2-1; 9 bases are shared with TRBD2. Germline V lookup: CDR1 SGHRS, CDR2 YFSETQ. V dropped 4 bases and J dropped 5; count of bases not matched to a gene: 10. The CDR3 runs 16 residues. CDR3 DNA: TGCGCCAGCAGCCCCCCGATAGCGGGAGTGGACAATGAGCAGTTCTTC. It codes for CASSPPIAGVDNEQFF.

Many counts were recorded for this clonotype. V is TRBV28 and J is TRBJ2-1; 14 nucleotides line up with TRBD2. CDR3 length: 23 amino acids. With V trimmed by 6 bases and J by 8 bases, 30 bases remained unmatched. Per germline, CDR1 MDHEN and CDR2 SYDVKM. The CDR3 here is CASSPKGLPGLAGVRGTVHEQFF. CDR3 DNA: TGTGCCAGCAGCCCAAAGGGGCTACCGGGACTAGCGGGAGTCCGTGGTACCGTCCATGAGCAGTTCTTC.

This clonotype was counted ten times or more. V gene TRBV7-3 combines with J gene TRBJ2-1; 7 bases fit TRBD1. The V segment lost 5 bases and the J segment 0 bases; nucleotides outside the gene matches: 10. Germline CDR1 reads SGHTA; CDR2 reads FQGTGA. The CDR3 loop spans 17 amino acids. In nucleotides, the CDR3 is TGTGCCAGCAGCCCCAAGGGGGCAGCCAGCTCCTACAATGAGCAGTTCTTC. The encoded protein is CASSPKGAASSYNEQFF.

Remarks on this clonotype: A much larger clone sits a single nucleotide away, making a read error possible. This chain uses TRBV3-1 with TRBJ2-5, with 8 bases matching TRBD2. V shed 4 bases and J 5 bases; nucleotides not matched to a gene: 9. CDR1 is LGHDT, CDR2 YNNKEL, per germline (reference sequence). This CDR3 is 15 amino acids long. The CDR3, as DNA: TGTGCCAGCAGCCCCTGGGCTAGCGGGTCGGAGACCCAGTACTTC. Protein: CASSPWASGSETQYF.

There are many counts of this clonotype. The chain couples TRBV18 to TRBJ1-1; D is uncertain. The CDR3 consists of 13 residues. V was shortened by 6 bases and J by 2 bases, with 10 bases between the two germline ends. Germline loops: CDR1 KGHSH, CDR2 LQKENI. The CDR3 DNA follows: TGTGCCAGCTCGCCGGGAGTCAACACTGAAGCTTTCTTT. Residues: CASSPGVNTEAFF.

This clonotype turned up a few times. The chain employs TRBV20-1 and TRBJ1-2; no clear D gene. The CDR3 totals 12 residues. CDR1 and CDR2 from the germline V gene are DFQATT and SNEGSKA (reference sequence). Trimming removed 3 bases from V and 7 bases from J, with 12 bases in between. The CDR3 coding sequence is TGCAGTGCTAGCCTACGAACCCTTGGCTACACCTTC. It specifies CSASLRTLGYTF.

This clonotype was seen many times. The V gene is TRBV20-1, the J gene TRBJ2-4; no clear D gene. The CDR3 has 15 residues. Per germline, CDR1 DFQATT and CDR2 SNEGSKA (reference sequence). Deletions cut 7 bases from V and 10 bases from J, with 26 bases between. CDR3 DNA sequence: TGCAGTGTCACTCCCTCAATAGGCTCTACCCGGATTCAGTACTTC. It codes for CSVTPSIGSTRIQYF.

At least ten counts were recorded for this clonotype. The chain links TRBV28 to TRBJ2-1; D gene uncertain. Trimming shortened V by 4 bases and J by 1 base, and 8 bases separated the two germline ends. The germline V gene encodes CDR1 MDHEN and CDR2 SYDVKM. The CDR3 contains 14 residues. CDR3 loop: CASSSHGSYNEQFF. CDR3 bases: TGTGCCAGCAGTTCCCACGGGTCCTACAATGAGCAGTTCTTC.

This clonotype was seen only a few times. This rearrangement joins TRBV4-2 to TRBJ1-2, with D unresolved. The ends were cut back, 1 base at V and 2 bases at J, with 11 bases in the middle. CDR1 and CDR2 from the germline V gene are LGHNA and YNFKEQ. This CDR3 spans 15 amino acids. The CDR3 protein is CASSQGMEDNYGYTF. DNA of the CDR3: TGTGCCAGCAGCCAAGGGATGGAGGACAACTATGGCTACACCTTC.

This clonotype was seen many times. The chain employs TRBV11-2 and TRBJ2-5; the D is unclear. V lost 3 bases and J 2 bases, leaving 10 bases between the germline ends. This CDR3 is 14 amino acids long. In germline, CDR1 is SGHAT, CDR2 FQNNGV. The CDR3 coding sequence is TGTGCCAGCAGCTTCCAGGCAGGACAAGAGACCCAGTACTTC. This sequence encodes CASSFQAGQETQYF. Full variable domain (rest looked up from reference TRBV11-2 and TRBJ2-5): EAGVAQSPRYKIIEKRQSVAFWCNPISGHATLYWYQQILGQGPKLLIQFQNNGVVDDSQLPKDRFSAERLKGVDSTLKIQPAKLEDSAVYLCASSFQAGQETQYFGPGTRLLVL.

The sample holds many counts of this clonotype. The chain uses TRBV6-1 and TRBJ2-2; TRBD1 agrees at 7 bases. The CDR3 loop spans 15 amino acids. In germline, CDR1 is MNHNS, CDR2 SASEGT. Trimming cost V 2 bases and J 6 bases; bases outside gene matches: 6. CDR3 coding DNA: TGTGCCAGCAGTGAACAGGGGGTCAGCGCCGGGGAGCTGTTTTTT. This translates into CASSEQGVSAGELFF.

This clonotype showed up just a few times. The chain carries TRBV5-6 and TRBJ1-2; D is unresolved. Germline CDR1 is SGHDT and CDR2 is YYEEEE. The CDR3 loop spans 15 amino acids. V was cut by 0 bases and J by 6 bases, with 15 bases left in between. The CDR3 sequence is CASSLGLRPGDGYTF. The CDR3 DNA sequence: TGTGCCAGCAGCTTGGGGCTTCGGCCGGGAGATGGCTACACCTTC.